Listed below are T cell receptor beta chains from one sample, sequenced in a study of control samples from healthy donors and cancer patients. TCRdb keeps only in-frame clones here, not all; method: immunoSEQ multiplex PCR. The sample records 110,000 to 150,000 clones, approximately 88% being singletons. What was sequenced was blood. The receptors were gathered from a young man in good health. CDR3s include the opening cysteine and the closing phenylalanine or tryptophan. D genes are given only for firm matches. Not all rows give a size; the values are once, few, many and, for expanded clones, a class.

v_gene	d_gene	abundance	j_gene	CDR3aa	CDR3nt
TRBV6-2/TRBV6-3	-	-	TRBJ2-5	CASSYREQETQYF	TGTGCCAGCAGTTACAGGGAGCAAGAGACCCAGTACTTC
TRBV14	-	-	TRBJ2-7	CASSQVQTPGNSYEQYF	TGTGCCAGCAGCCAAGTTCAAACCCCAGGCAACTCCTACGAGCAGTACTTC
TRBV3-1/TRBV3-2	-	-	TRBJ1-3	CASSQGQGNTIYF	TGTGCCAGCAGCCAAGGCCAAGGAAACACCATATATTTT
TRBV3-1/TRBV3-2	-	-	TRBJ1-1	CASSQGHQTNTEAFF	TGTGCCAGCAGCCAAGGACACCAGACGAACACTGAAGCTTTCTTT
TRBV9	-	-	TRBJ1-6	CASSYGRSNSPLHF	TGTGCCAGCAGCTACGGACGGTCCAATTCACCCCTCCACTTT
TRBV7-3	TRBD2	-	TRBJ2-1	CASSWAGGNEQFF	TGTGCCAGCAGCTGGGCGGGGGGCAATGAGCAGTTCTTC
TRBV5-1	-	-	TRBJ2-5	CASRKQETQYF	TGCGCCAGCAGGAAACAAGAGACCCAGTACTTC
TRBV5-4	TRBD1	-	TRBJ1-4	CASSFQGALEKLFF	TGTGCCAGCAGCTTCCAGGGGGCGCTGGAAAAACTGTTTTTT
TRBV6-2/TRBV6-3	TRBD1	-	TRBJ1-1	CASSRQGHTEAFF	TGTGCCAGCAGTAGACAGGGGCACACTGAAGCTTTCTTT
TRBV10-3	-	once	TRBJ2-1	CAISEGHYEQFF	TGTGCCATCAGTGAAGGTCATTATGAGCAGTTCTTC
TRBV2	TRBD1	-	TRBJ1-1	CASNGAGGPLDTEAFF	TGTGCCAGCAACGGGGCAGGGGGCCCCCTAGACACTGAAGCTTTCTTT
TRBV2	-	many	TRBJ1-1	CARTRSQNTEAFF	TGTGCCAGGACCAGGAGCCAGAACACTGAAGCTTTCTTT
TRBV19	-	-	TRBJ2-2	CASRNREAGELFF	TGTGCCAGTAGGAACAGGGAGGCGGGGGAGCTGTTTTTT
TRBV6-5	-	-	TRBJ2-1	CASSYPRGGEQFF	TGTGCCAGCAGTTACCCCCGTGGGGGTGAGCAGTTCTTC
TRBV27	-	-	TRBJ1-5	CASSLSMGEAQHF	TGTGCCAGCAGTTTATCGATGGGGGAGGCCCAGCATTTT
TRBV25-1	-	-	TRBJ2-5	CASSESGGIRIQETQYF	TGTGCCAGCAGTGAAAGCGGTGGAATACGGATCCAAGAGACCCAGTACTTC
TRBV7-2	TRBD1	-	TRBJ2-7	CASSNTGGYEQYF	TGTGCCAGCAGCAATACAGGGGGCTACGAGCAGTACTTC
TRBV11-3	-	-	TRBJ2-7	CASSPSRAASSYEQYF	TGTGCCAGCAGCCCCTCTCGGGCAGCGTCCTCCTACGAGCAGTACTTC
TRBV3-1/TRBV3-2	-	-	TRBJ1-6	CASSQGTTYNSPLHF	TGTGCCAGCAGCCAAGGGACAACTTATAATTCACCCCTCCACTTT
TRBV9	TRBD1	-	TRBJ1-3	CASTRDRSGGNTIYF	TGTGCCAGCACCAGGGACAGGTCGGGAGGAAACACCATATATTTT
TRBV6-5	-	-	TRBJ1-2	CASSYGAGLYGYTF	TGTGCCAGCAGTTACGGAGCAGGACTATATGGCTACACCTTC
TRBV15	TRBD1	-	TRBJ1-2	CATSRDIGQGDSYGYTF	TGTGCCACCAGCAGAGATATAGGACAGGGAGACTCCTATGGCTACACCTTC
TRBV4-3	-	-	TRBJ2-3	CASSQEATGVGTDTQYF	TGCGCCAGCAGCCAAGAGGCGACGGGGGTGGGCACAGATACGCAGTATTTT
TRBV6-4	-	-	TRBJ1-1	CASSERENTEAFF	TGTGCCAGCAGTGAGAGGGAGAACACTGAAGCTTTCTTT
TRBV5-5	-	-	TRBJ1-5	CASSLAWGTQGWQPQHF	TGTGCCAGCAGCTTGGCCTGGGGGACCCAGGGGTGGCAGCCCCAGCATTTT